This paragraph covers one T cell receptor (beta chain) sequence. Its specificity is unknown. Library construction involved attaching unique molecular identifiers to individual cDNA molecules, which allowed quantitative, reproducible TCR counting. TCRdb processed the RACE reads anew with MiXCR; each CDR3 protein has one entry. The data hold under 150,000 distinct CDR3 sequences, with about 12% observed a single time. These data belong to a study of human T cells and chemical hapten exposure. Study findings and constraints: Against controls, expanded TCRs gave rise to significantly more large CDR3 similarity clusters.

CDR3 length: 15 amino acids. V dropped 5 bases and J dropped 2; count of bases not matched to a gene: 6. Time point reported: patch test 1, 2 weeks after DPC sensitization. As to treatment: therapeutic diphenylcyclopropenone sensitization with weekly scalp DPC. The TCR sequence derives from a woman between 45 and 60 years old with alopecia areata. Some clones in this sample may be carry-over from other donors' samples. Sequenced material: whole blood, taken in connection with sensitization to the hapten diphenylcyclopropenone (DPC). This rearrangement joins TRBV12-3 or TRBV12-4 to TRBJ1-5; 7 bases agree with TRBD1. DNA of the CDR3: TGTGCCAGCAGTCATACAGGGGACGGCAATCAGCCCCAGCATTTT. As protein: CASSHTGDGNQPQHF.